This TCR beta chain is drawn from a study of blood T cell repertoires in COVID-19. Study details: The cDNA or gDNA used as material had been derived from T cells, B-cell-depleted T cells, or PBMCs.

The CDR3 is 16 residues long. The junction had 6 bases not matched to a gene; V was cut back by 2 bases and J by 2 bases. Germline CDR1 reads MNHEY; CDR2 reads SMNVEV (reference sequence). The cohort comprised adults aged about 18 to 90 years residing in under 25 US areas. The repertoire was sequenced with immunoSEQ multiplex PCR; TCRdb's copy has only in-frame clones and lacks some. This table holds about 210,000 clones, roughly 87% found once. The sequence derives from a man younger than 35 with acute COVID-19. V is TRBV27 and J is TRBJ1-2; 9 bases map to TRBD1. Sequencing input: PBMCs or T cells enriched from blood (not recorded which). The CDR3 sequence is CASSLKGTGKNYGYTF. The DNA of the CDR3 is TGTGCCAGCAGTTTAAAAGGGACAGGGAAGAACTATGGCTACACCTTC.